The entry below describes one T cell receptor (beta chain). This specimen belongs to a study of T cell responses to AZD1222 COVID-19 vaccine. Deletions cut 3 bases from V and 4 bases from J, with 12 bases between. The CDR3 runs 14 residues. Per the germline V gene, CDR1 is LNHDA and CDR2 is SQIVND (reference sequence). Assay used: immunoSEQ multiplex PCR; TCRdb lists only in-frame clones, some missing. The sample yields 150,000 or so clones, roughly 90% seen once. The sample consisted of peripheral blood, taken 28 days after the second AZD1222 dose. The chain uses TRBV19 and TRBJ1-2, with D hard to call. The sequence was obtained from an adult who received the AZD1222 COVID-19 vaccine. The CDR3, as DNA: TGTGCCAGTAGTATGGGTCAGAGCTCCTATGGCTACACCTTC. Amino acids: CASSMGQSSYGYTF.